One sample yielded the 21 T cell receptor beta chains listed below, sequenced in a study of cytomegalovirus exposure and HLA in healthy donors. The assay was immunoSEQ multiplex PCR, and TCRdb's table has in-frame clones only and misses some. This sample yields 150,000 to 200,000 clones, of which around nine tenths are seen a single time; under 4.5% belongs to the top ten. The sample was PBMCs. Receptors were obtained from a man between 18 and 29 years old in good health and CMV-seropositive.

J is TRBJ1-3 and V is TRBV5-1, with TRBD1 matching over 7 bases. Trimming took 2 bases from V and 8 from J; bases not matched to a gene: 4. The germline gives CDR1 SGHRS, CDR2 YFSETQ. The CDR3 runs to 13 residues. In DNA, the CDR3 is TGCGCCAGCAGCTTTGACAGGGCGGACACCATATATTTT. This translates into CASSFDRADTIYF.

The chain couples TRBV29-1 to TRBJ1-4, with 8 bases that match TRBD1. CDR1 and CDR2 (germline): SQVTM, ANQGSEA. Germline trimming cut 4 bases from V and 5 bases from J; bases unmatched to any gene: 9. This CDR3 has 15 residues. In nucleotides, the CDR3 is TGCAGCGTTGCCTTACGACAGGGGAAGAATGAAAAACTGTTTTTT. Translating gives CSVALRQGKNEKLFF.

This clone was recorded once. J is TRBJ1-2 and V is TRBV30; 7 bases fit TRBD1. Germline V gene lookup returns CDR1 GTSNPN and CDR2 SVGIG (reference sequence). V was pared by 4 bases and J by 3 bases, with 17 bases of the junction left unmatched. This CDR3 has 17 residues. The CDR3 is CAWTRDSSQSFHYGYTF. The CDR3 DNA is TGTGCCTGGACCAGGGACAGTAGCCAATCCTTTCACTATGGCTACACCTTC.

The J gene is TRBJ2-5, the V gene TRBV4-1; TRBD1 aligns across 7 bases. V shed 3 bases and J 1 base; nucleotides not matched to a gene: 8. There are 16 residues in the CDR3. The V gene's germline CDR1 is MGHRA and CDR2 YSYEKL. The DNA of the CDR3 is TGCGCCAGCAGCCAGCACGGGACAGCCCCCCAAGAGACCCAGTACTTC. Encoded protein: CASSQHGTAPQETQYF.

The rearrangement links TRBV5-1 to TRBJ2-1; 7 positions agree with TRBD1. The trim removed 0 bases at V and 4 bases at J, leaving 7 bases unmatched. This CDR3 contains 16 residues. Germline CDR1 SGHRS, CDR2 YFSETQ. CDR3 region: CASSLEVNRGYNEQFF. CDR3 coding DNA: TGCGCCAGCAGCTTGGAGGTTAACAGGGGATACAATGAGCAGTTCTTC.

The chain has TRBV7-6 and TRBJ2-7, with D tentatively TRBD2 (6 bases). CDR3 size: 13 residues. Germline V gene lookup returns CDR1 SGHVS and CDR2 FNYEAQ. V was trimmed by 5 bases and J by 7 bases, leaving 15 bases between them. This chain's CDR3 is CASSLGGSGEQYF. The CDR3 DNA follows: TGTGCCAGCAGCCTAGGAGGGTCGGGTGAGCAGTACTTC.

The chain joins TRBV29-1 to TRBJ2-3; 10 bases match TRBD2. V shed 4 bases, J shed 5 bases, and the junction held 9 bases outside the gene matches. The CDR3 extends over 15 amino acids. Germline V gives CDR1 SQVTM, CDR2 ANQGSEA. CDR3 amino acids: CSVVPPLAGEDTQYF. CDR3 DNA: TGCAGCGTTGTACCTCCGCTAGCGGGAGAAGATACGCAGTATTTT.

This chain links TRBV18 with TRBJ1-1; TRBD1 might be the D (6 bases). This CDR3 comprises 17 residues. Between the trimmed V and J ends, which lost 0 bases and 0 bases, there was a span of 14 bases. Germline V gene lookup returns CDR1 KGHSH and CDR2 LQKENI. CDR3 sequence: CASSPPRGGPLNTEAFF. The DNA for the CDR3 is TGTGCCAGCTCACCACCTCGGGGGGGCCCTTTGAACACTGAAGCTTTCTTT.

The CDR3 nucleotides read TGTGCCAGCAGTGTACCGGACAGGGAAAGCGAGCAGTACTTC. This sequence encodes CASSVPDRESEQYF. The chain combines TRBV2 with TRBJ2-7, with TRBD1 matching over 8 bases. Per germline, CDR1 SNHLY and CDR2 FYNNEI. The V gene end was trimmed by 4 bases and the J gene end by 6 bases; junction bases not matched to a gene: 8. CDR3 size: 14 residues.

The chain links TRBV5-4 to TRBJ2-1, with TRBD2 as a possible D gene (6 bases). V was clipped by 4 bases and J by 8 bases, with 25 bases between them. Germline-derived CDR1 and CDR2 are SGHNT and YYREEE (reference sequence). The CDR3 is 17 amino acids. CDR3 loop: CASSPFLARDGSYEQFF. In nucleotides, the CDR3 is TGTGCCAGCAGCCCCTTCCTAGCGAGGGACGGATCGTATGAGCAGTTCTTC.

CDR3 residues: CASSLQRSSYNEQFF. CDR3 DNA sequence: TGTGCCAGCAGTCTTCAGCGGAGCTCCTACAATGAGCAGTTCTTC. This rearrangement joins TRBV27 to TRBJ2-1, with a tentative D call TRBD2 (5 bases). CDR3 length: 15 residues. The germline V gene has CDR1 MNHEY and CDR2 SMNVEV (reference sequence). V lost 5 bases and J lost 0, with 11 bases in between.

The chain links TRBV10-1 to TRBJ2-3; tentatively, D is TRBD1 (6 bases). Trimming left V 3 bases short and J 2 bases short, with 15 bases between. This CDR3 has 16 amino acids. From germline, CDR1 is WNHNN and CDR2 SYGVQD (reference sequence). CDR3 sequence: CASSDQRTEITDTQYF. The DNA of the CDR3 is TGCGCCAGCAGTGACCAAAGGACAGAAATCACAGATACGCAGTATTTT.

There are a few counts of this clone. V gene TRBV29-1 combines with J gene TRBJ1-5; the D gene is possibly TRBD1 (5 bases). Trimming cost V 4 bases and J 4 bases, with 8 bases left between them. CDR1 SQVTM and CDR2 ANQGSEA come from the germline V gene. The CDR3 has 12 amino acids. CDR3 amino acids: CSVAQGNQPQHF. The DNA of the CDR3 is TGCAGCGTTGCGCAGGGTAATCAGCCCCAGCATTTT.

The rearrangement uses TRBV7-9 and TRBJ2-1; the match to TRBD2 covers 11 bases. The CDR3 extends over 17 amino acids. The trim removed 2 bases at V and 3 bases at J, leaving 6 bases unmatched. Germline-derived CDR1 and CDR2 are SEHNR and FQNEAQ (reference sequence). DNA for the CDR3: TGTGCCAGCAGCTTAAGTCCCCTAGCGGGAGGCTACAATGAGCAGTTCTTC. This gives the protein CASSLSPLAGGYNEQFF.

V and J are TRBV19 and TRBJ1-1; TRBD1 aligns across 7 bases. CDR1 and CDR2 from the germline V gene are LNHDA and SQIVND (reference sequence). This CDR3 has 15 amino acids. Losses at the gene ends were 3 bases for V and 4 bases for J; bases not matched to a gene: 8. CDR3 protein: CASSITGALGTEAFF. Written as DNA, the CDR3 is TGTGCCAGTAGTATTACAGGGGCCCTAGGCACTGAAGCTTTCTTT.

This clone was seen just once. This chain uses TRBV5-1 with TRBJ2-1, with a weak D call TRBD2 (6 bases). The germline V gene has CDR1 SGHRS and CDR2 YFSETQ. This CDR3 contains 15 residues. V shed 3 bases and J shed 0 bases, with 10 bases lying between them. The CDR3 is CASSWDGSSYNEQFF. The CDR3 DNA is TGCGCCAGCAGCTGGGACGGGAGCTCCTACAATGAGCAGTTCTTC.

This clone was found a few times. V and J are TRBV6-5 and TRBJ2-7; 10 bases agree with TRBD2. Germline V CDR1 and CDR2: MNHEY, SVGAGI. This CDR3 comprises 14 residues. Trimming took 5 bases from V and 2 from J; bases not matched to a gene: 3. CDR3 nucleotide sequence: TGTGCCAGCAGTAATCTAGCGGGGGCCTACGAGCAGTACTTC. This codes for CASSNLAGAYEQYF.

The V and J genes are TRBV6-1 and TRBJ1-5; D unresolved. Between the trimmed V and J ends, which lost 2 bases and 2 bases, there was a span of 10 bases. In germline, CDR1 is MNHNS, CDR2 SASEGT. The CDR3 consists of 15 residues. CDR3 in amino acids: CASSENGSGNQPQHF. The CDR3, as DNA: TGTGCCAGCAGTGAAAATGGAAGCGGCAATCAGCCCCAGCATTTT.

The sample holds a few counts of this clone. The chain links TRBV6-1 to TRBJ1-2; D perhaps matches TRBD1 (5 bases). The CDR3 totals 13 residues. Between the trimmed V and J ends, which lost 3 bases and 4 bases, there was a span of 9 bases. From germline, CDR1 is MNHNS and CDR2 SASEGT. The CDR3, as DNA: TGTGCCAGCAGTGAGCAGGGATTCTATGGCTACACCTTC. Protein sequence: CASSEQGFYGYTF.

The V and J genes are TRBV9 and TRBJ2-2, with 8 bases lining up with TRBD2. CDR1 SGDLS and CDR2 YYNGEE come from the germline V gene. The CDR3 runs 16 residues. V lost 0 bases and J lost 5; bases outside the gene matches: 6. The CDR3 nucleotides read TGTGCCAGCAGCGTAGACGTTAGCGGGGTTACCGGGGAGCTGTTTTTT. Its translation is CASSVDVSGVTGELFF.

This rearrangement joins TRBV27 to TRBJ2-1; 13 bases match TRBD2. Germline assignment: CDR1 MNHEY and CDR2 SMNVEV (reference sequence). This CDR3 spans 16 amino acids. The trim removed 4 bases at V and 3 bases at J, leaving 3 bases unmatched. The CDR3 sequence is CASSSGTSGNYNEQFF. As DNA, the CDR3 is TGTGCCAGCAGTTCCGGGACTAGCGGGAACTACAATGAGCAGTTCTTC.